Shown below are 17 T cell receptor beta chains from a single sample sequenced in a study of blood T cell repertoires in COVID-19 (TCRdb year 2020). Library generation was performed with the immunoSEQ multiplex PCR assay. What TCRdb holds here is the immuneACCESS table cut down to in-frame rearrangements. Part of the clones is not present; checked against another copy, under half of the missing clones reflect an unresolved V gene, and the others are unexplained. The sample table shows a few hundred thousand clones, and roughly 84% are seen once. Roughly 3.1% of the sample lies in the top ten. Sequencing was carried out using peripheral blood. The receptors here all came from a woman between 18 and 29 years old with acute or convalescent COVID-19.

The gene calls are TRBV28 and TRBJ1-1; D is unresolved. V was trimmed by 2 bases and J by 1 base, leaving 11 bases between them. The CDR3 sequence is 15 residues long. Germline V gives CDR1 MDHEN, CDR2 SYDVKM. The CDR3 DNA reads as TGTGCCAGCAGTTTAGGGCCGATGGGGAACACTGAAGCTTTCTTT. Translating gives CASSLGPMGNTEAFF. The full variable domain, rest sourced from reference TRBV28 and TRBJ1-1, is DVKVTQSSRYLVKRTGEKVFLECVQDMDHENMFWYRQDPGLGLRLIYFSYDVKMKEKGDIPEGYSVSREKKERFSLILESASTNQTSMYLCASSLGPMGNTEAFFGQGTRLTVV.

This clone occurred a few times. The chain carries TRBV28 and TRBJ2-7, with unresolved D. V shed 7 bases and J shed 3 bases, with 13 bases lying between them. CDR3 length equals 13 residues. Per germline, CDR1 MDHEN and CDR2 SYDVKM. DNA for the CDR3: TGTGCCAGCAACAGTCCGCTCAACTACGAGCAGTACTTC. As protein: CASNSPLNYEQYF.

This clone was detected many times. The chain carries TRBV30 and TRBJ2-3; TRBD1 matches at 7 bases. V dropped 5 bases and J dropped 0; count of bases not matched to a gene: 5. Looked up from germline, CDR1 is GTSNPN and CDR2 is SVGIG (reference sequence). CDR3 length equals 14 residues. The CDR3 bases are TGTGCCTGGGGTAGGGACAGTAGCACAGATACGCAGTATTTT. Translation: CAWGRDSSTDTQYF.

The chain carries TRBV30 and TRBJ1-2, with a tentative D call TRBD1 (6 bases). Trimming shortened V by 0 bases and J by 7 bases, and 18 bases separated the two germline ends. CDR1 is GTSNPN and CDR2 is SVGIG in the germline V gene (reference sequence). The CDR3 runs to 15 residues. In DNA form, the CDR3 reads TGTGCCTGGAGTGTACTCGGGGAGGGGGACGTTGGCTACACCTTC. It yields the protein CAWSVLGEGDVGYTF.

The chain couples TRBV4-1 to TRBJ2-2; 15 positions agree with TRBD2. Germline CDR1 reads MGHRA; CDR2 reads YSYEKL. CDR3 length: 19 residues. V lost 3 bases to trimming and J lost 3 bases; unmatched junction nucleotides: 8. In DNA, the CDR3 is TGCGCCAGCAGCCACAAAGGACTAGCGGGAGGGTCGGACACCGGGGAGCTGTTTTTT. It codes for CASSHKGLAGGSDTGELFF.

This chain joins TRBV27 and TRBJ1-4; no clear D. V was clipped by 4 bases and J by 4 bases, with 13 bases between them. The CDR3 loop spans 15 amino acids. CDR1 is MNHEY, CDR2 SMNVEV, per germline (reference sequence). The chain's CDR3 is CASSSSGQDNEKLFF. The DNA for the CDR3 is TGTGCCAGCAGTTCGAGTGGGCAGGATAATGAAAAACTGTTTTTT.

A remark on this clone: Other DNA sequences in the same sample also yield this CDR3. This chain connects TRBV7-9 to TRBJ1-1; possibly TRBD1 for D (5 bases). Trimming removed 3 bases at V and 1 base at J, with 12 bases between. In germline, CDR1 is SEHNR, CDR2 FQNEAQ (reference sequence). CDR3 length equals 15 residues. The CDR3 sequence is CASSLLAGGNTEAFF. CDR3 DNA: TGTGCCAGCAGCTTGCTGGCGGGGGGGAACACTGAAGCTTTCTTT.

The chain links TRBV9 to TRBJ1-1; 10 bases map to TRBD1. CDR1 and CDR2 from the germline V gene are SGDLS and YYNGEE. V was clipped by 0 bases and J by 5 bases; unmatched bases: 10. The CDR3 sequence is 17 residues long. This CDR3 is CASSVAVTGGLETEAFF. As DNA, the CDR3 is TGTGCCAGCAGCGTAGCGGTGACAGGGGGCTTGGAGACTGAAGCTTTCTTT.

This chain links TRBV6-5 with TRBJ2-7; 10 bases match TRBD2. The junction had 5 bases not matched to a gene; V was cut back by 7 bases and J by 2 bases. This CDR3 is 14 amino acids long. Germline assignment: CDR1 MNHEY and CDR2 SVGAGI. The CDR3 loop is CASTNLAGAYEQYF. The CDR3 DNA reads as TGTGCCAGCACCAATCTAGCGGGAGCCTACGAGCAGTACTTC.

This chain links TRBV6-6 with TRBJ2-7, with D possibly matching TRBD1 (6 bases). This CDR3 has 12 amino acids. CDR1 and CDR2 (germline): MNHNY, SVGAGI (reference sequence). V was cut by 6 bases and J by 4 bases, with 10 bases left in between. The CDR3 region is CASSSTGYEQYF. CDR3 nucleotides: TGTGCCAGCAGCTCCACAGGGTACGAGCAGTACTTC.

The chain has TRBV9 and TRBJ2-7; TRBD2 is a possible D gene (6 bases). This CDR3 region has 13 residues. Germline V gene data show CDR1 as SGDLS and CDR2 as YYNGEE. The germline V and J ends were trimmed by 4 bases and 0 bases, with 8 bases remaining between them. CDR3 amino acids: CASSYGGSYEQYF. CDR3 nucleotide sequence: TGTGCCAGCAGCTACGGGGGCTCCTACGAGCAGTACTTC.

The DNA for the CDR3 is TGTGCCAGCAGCGAACGACAGGGGGCGCATAGCTATGGCTACACCTTC. Residues: CASSERQGAHSYGYTF. This chain connects TRBV9 to TRBJ1-2; 10 nucleotides match TRBD1. The CDR3 extends over 16 amino acids. From germline, CDR1 is SGDLS and CDR2 YYNGEE. V trimming: 3 bases; J trimming: 4 bases; junction bases outside the gene matches: 9.

V gene TRBV4-2 combines with J gene TRBJ2-3; weak D call: TRBD2 (7 bases). The CDR3 sequence is 19 residues long. Per the germline V gene, CDR1 is LGHNA and CDR2 is YNFKEQ. Trimming removed 0 bases from V and 0 bases from J, with 19 bases in between. CDR3 loop: CASSQEGGPNSGSTDTQYF. For the CDR3, the DNA is TGTGCCAGCAGCCAAGAGGGGGGGCCTAATAGCGGTAGCACAGATACGCAGTATTTT.

The rearrangement uses TRBV19 and TRBJ2-3; TRBD1 aligns across 7 bases. Germline assignment: CDR1 LNHDA and CDR2 SQIVND (reference sequence). The CDR3 spans 16 residues. J was trimmed by 5 bases and V by 5 bases; bases with no gene match: 13. In DNA form, the CDR3 reads TGTGCCAGTAGTCATCTAAGGGTAAACAGGGGAGATACGCAGTATTTT. Protein product: CASSHLRVNRGDTQYF.

J is TRBJ2-1 and V is TRBV5-5; 7 nucleotides match TRBD2. The germline V gene encodes CDR1 SGHKS and CDR2 YYEKEE (reference sequence). The CDR3 has 15 amino acids. V shed 5 bases and J 4 bases; nucleotides not matched to a gene: 9. The CDR3 DNA reads as TGTGCCAGCAGTCAGCGGGACTCTTTTTACAATGAGCAGTTCTTC. Its translation: CASSQRDSFYNEQFF.

CDR3 bases: TGTGCCAGCAGCCTTCAGGGGGATTCACCCCTCCACTTT. Amino acid sequence: CASSLQGDSPLHF. This sequence joins TRBV12-3 or TRBV12-4 and TRBJ1-6; 7 nucleotides line up with TRBD1. CDR3 length: 13 amino acids. J lost 8 bases, V lost 6 bases, and 4 bases had no gene match.

CDR3 protein: CATTGTGTGGSDTQYF. The DNA for the CDR3 is TGTGCCACCACCGGGACTGGGACAGGGGGTTCAGATACGCAGTATTTT. The genes are TRBV24-1 and TRBJ2-3; 11 positions match TRBD1. With V trimmed by 8 bases and J by 4 bases, 10 bases remained unmatched. Germline V gives CDR1 KGHDR, CDR2 SFDVKD. The CDR3 contains 16 residues.